Listed below are T cell receptor beta chains from one sample, sequenced in a study of T cell responses to AZD1222 COVID-19 vaccine. Some clones are missing from TCRdb's copy, which holds only in-frame ones; the method was immunoSEQ multiplex PCR. The table includes roughly 76,000 clones, just over 85% detected once. Sequencing was performed on peripheral blood, taken on day 0 of AZD1222 vaccination. The receptors were gathered from an adult in good health. Both conserved end residues are part of each CDR3. The D gene is left open where the match is weak. The listing skips clone size in some rows; elsewhere it reads once, few, many or a size class.

TRBV10-2	-	-	TRBJ2-2	CASTVGERWTGELFF	TGCGCCAGCACCGTGGGGGAGAGATGGACCGGGGAGCTGTTTTTT
TRBV6-5	-	-	TRBJ2-7	CASSFDSFYEQYF	TGTGCCAGCAGTTTCGACAGCTTCTACGAGCAGTACTTC
TRBV11-1	-	-	TRBJ1-1	CASSSYTEAFF	TGTGCCAGCAGCTCGTACACTGAAGCTTTCTTT
TRBV7-6	-	-	TRBJ2-3	CASSLAGSSTDTQYF	TGTGCCAGCAGCTTAGCGGGGAGTAGCACAGATACGCAGTATTTT
TRBV5-4	-	-	TRBJ2-1	CASRLRRSSYNEQFF	TGTGCCAGCAGGCTTCGAAGGAGCTCCTACAATGAGCAGTTCTTC
TRBV28	-	TRBD1	TRBJ1-5	CASSPGTGTIQPQHF	TGTGCCAGCAGTCCGGGGACAGGGACGATTCAGCCCCAGCATTTT
TRBV5-4	-	-	TRBJ2-7	CASSLGQGFEEQYF	TGTGCCAGCAGCTTGGGCCAGGGGTTCGAAGAGCAGTACTTC
TRBV7-9	few	TRBD1	TRBJ1-5	CASSLTTGDQPQHF	TGTGCCAGCAGCTTAACGACAGGGGATCAGCCCCAGCATTTT
TRBV10-2	-	TRBD2	TRBJ2-3	CASSVLAGGPVTDTQYF	TGCGCCAGCAGTGTGCTAGCGGGGGGGCCCGTCACAGATACGCAGTATTTT
TRBV11-2	-	-	TRBJ2-7	CASSLGTGYEQYF	TGTGCCAGCAGCTTAGGAACCGGTTACGAGCAGTACTTC
TRBV7-2	-	TRBD2	TRBJ2-7	CASKTTGTNYEQYF	TGTGCCAGCAAGACAACCGGGACTAACTACGAGCAGTACTTC
TRBV28	-	TRBD1	TRBJ1-6	CASSWGQGSLHF	TGTGCCAGCAGTTGGGGACAGGGGTCCCTCCACTTT
TRBV7-8	once	TRBD2	TRBJ2-7	CASSLVGREGREQYF	TGTGCCAGCAGCTTAGTAGGGCGGGAGGGCCGCGAGCAGTACTTC
TRBV18	-	TRBD1	TRBJ2-7	CASSLPGQTYEQYF	TGTGCCAGCTCACTTCCGGGACAGACCTACGAGCAGTACTTC
TRBV18	-	-	TRBJ1-4	CASSPDNNEKLFF	TGTGCCAGCTCGCCTGACAATAATGAAAAACTGTTTTTT
TRBV30	-	-	TRBJ2-1	CAWSVLALSPEQFF	TGTGCCTGGAGTGTACTAGCTTTATCCCCTGAGCAGTTCTTC
TRBV6-4	-	-	TRBJ2-1	CASSDTGHPNNEQFF	TGTGCCAGCAGTGACACGGGACACCCCAACAATGAGCAGTTCTTC
TRBV5-4	-	TRBD2	TRBJ2-5	CASSLGGGEETQYF	TGTGCCAGCAGCTTAGGCGGGGGGGAAGAGACCCAGTACTTC
TRBV6-2/TRBV6-3	-	-	TRBJ1-6	CASSTNRRERDSPLHF	TGTGCCAGCAGTACCAACCGCCGGGAGCGGGATTCACCCCTCCACTTT
TRBV5-1	-	TRBD1	TRBJ1-3	CASSLSGQFSSGNTIYF	TGCGCCAGCAGCTTGTCGGGACAGTTCTCCTCTGGAAACACCATATATTTT
TRBV29-1	once	TRBD1	TRBJ1-4	CSVGTGGYEKLFF	TGCAGCGTGGGGACAGGGGGCTATGAAAAACTGTTTTTT
TRBV27	-	-	TRBJ2-1	CASSLSLAGYNEQFF	TGTGCCAGCAGTTTATCGTTGGCAGGCTACAATGAGCAGTTCTTC
TRBV5-4	-	TRBD1	TRBJ1-6	CASSTPDRESLHF	TGTGCCAGCAGCACCCCCGACAGGGAATCCCTCCACTTT
TRBV28	-	-	TRBJ1-3	CASTQISGNTIYF	TGTGCCAGCACTCAAATATCTGGAAACACCATATATTTT
TRBV5-1	-	-	TRBJ1-5	CASSLEGPNQPQHF	TGCGCCAGCAGCTTGGAGGGACCTAATCAGCCCCAGCATTTT
TRBV11-1	-	TRBD1	TRBJ2-2	CASSTDRVGTGELFF	TGTGCCAGCAGCACGGACAGGGTGGGCACCGGGGAGCTGTTTTTT
TRBV29-1	-	-	TRBJ1-2	CSVDAPATGKGEGYTF	TGCAGCGTTGACGCCCCGGCTACAGGGAAGGGGGAAGGCTACACCTTC
TRBV21-1	once	-	TRBJ1-1	CASSKGPFGDRGTEAFF	TGTGCCAGCAGCAAAGGTCCCTTCGGGGACCGCGGAACTGAAGCTTTCTTT
TRBV6-5	-	TRBD2	TRBJ2-3	CASSYSASGYTDTQYF	TGTGCCAGCAGTTACTCGGCTAGCGGGTACACAGATACGCAGTATTTT
TRBV3-1/TRBV3-2	-	TRBD1	TRBJ1-4	CASRTGVNEKLFF	TGTGCCAGCAGGACAGGGGTTAACGAAAAACTGTTTTTT
TRBV6-5	-	-	TRBJ1-1	CASGRDLGAFF	TGTGCCAGCGGCCGGGACCTGGGGGCTTTCTTT
TRBV15	-	TRBD2	TRBJ2-7	CATSRDNGLAGFLSYEQYF	TGTGCCACCAGCAGAGATAATGGGCTAGCGGGTTTCCTCTCCTACGAGCAGTACTTC
TRBV5-1	-	TRBD1	TRBJ2-1	CASSTRQGADEQFF	TGCGCCAGCAGCACGCGACAGGGGGCCGATGAGCAGTTCTTC
TRBV27	-	-	TRBJ1-6	CASSAGQGPIEAYNSPLHF	TGTGCCAGCAGCGCCGGACAAGGGCCGATCGAGGCCTATAATTCACCCCTCCACTTT
TRBV12-3/TRBV12-4	-	TRBD1	TRBJ2-1	CASGDRGQNEQFF	TGTGCCAGCGGGGACAGGGGGCAAAATGAGCAGTTCTTC
TRBV14	-	TRBD1	TRBJ2-2	CASSQHDRAGGELFF	TGTGCCAGCAGCCAACATGACAGGGCGGGCGGGGAGCTGTTTTTT
TRBV12-5	-	-	TRBJ2-1	CASGFQPAPPGDEQFF	TGTGCTAGTGGTTTCCAGCCGGCTCCCCCCGGGGATGAGCAGTTCTTC
TRBV25-1	once	TRBD1	TRBJ1-2	CASSEFAGGRGYGYTF	TGTGCCAGCAGTGAATTTGCAGGGGGCCGGGGCTATGGCTACACCTTC
TRBV27	-	-	TRBJ2-7	CASSSVGQLYEQYF	TGTGCCAGCTCCTCCGTCGGACAGCTTTACGAGCAGTACTTC
TRBV30	few	-	TRBJ2-1	CAWSSGDEQFF	TGTGCCTGGAGTTCCGGGGATGAGCAGTTCTTC
TRBV5-1	once	TRBD1	TRBJ2-1	CASSSSGGEQFF	TGCGCCAGCAGCTCATCAGGGGGAGAGCAGTTCTTC
TRBV19	-	TRBD2	TRBJ2-1	CASSRGLAGGYNEQFF	TGTGCCAGTAGTCGGGGACTAGCGGGAGGGTACAATGAGCAGTTCTTC
TRBV7-7	-	-	TRBJ1-5	CASSLMLGQPQHF	TGTGCCAGCAGCTTAATGTTAGGGCAGCCCCAGCATTTT
TRBV2	-	-	TRBJ2-7	CASSEAGSSYEQYF	TGTGCCAGCAGTGAAGCAGGTTCCTCCTACGAGCAGTACTTC
TRBV18	-	-	TRBJ2-7	CASSLWDNTYEQYF	TGTGCCAGCTCCCTCTGGGACAACACCTACGAGCAGTACTTC
TRBV12-3/TRBV12-4	-	-	TRBJ1-1	CASDDRTTEAFF	TGTGCCAGCGACGACAGGACCACTGAAGCTTTCTTT
TRBV7-2	-	TRBD1	TRBJ1-2	CASSYPTGIQGYTF	TGTGCCAGCAGCTATCCGACAGGGATTCAGGGCTACACCTTC
TRBV18	-	-	TRBJ1-3	CASSPRAELFSSGNTIYF	TGTGCCAGCTCACCACGGGCCGAACTGTTCAGCTCTGGAAACACCATATATTTT
TRBV27	-	-	TRBJ1-5	CASSLTTGGSNQPQHF	TGTGCCAGCAGTTTAACGACGGGGGGAAGCAATCAGCCCCAGCATTTT
TRBV7-8	-	-	TRBJ1-1	CASSLHPGSDTEAFF	TGTGCCAGCAGCTTACATCCAGGGTCGGACACTGAAGCTTTCTTT
TRBV5-1	-	-	TRBJ2-3	CASSAGTLRDTQYF	TGCGCCAGCAGCGCCGGGACGCTCCGAGATACGCAGTATTTT
TRBV7-8	-	-	TRBJ1-2	CASSLGALYGYTF	TGTGCCAGCAGCTTAGGGGCGTTATATGGCTACACCTTC